What follows is one TCR beta chain and its context. The target antigen is unknown. These data belong to a study of shared clonotypes between healthy human individuals. Whole-study findings and limits: An effect of sequencing depth on clonotype sharing among donors was expected.

Only in-frame clones appear in the TCRdb table, and some are missing; sequencing was by immunoSEQ multiplex PCR. The table has approximately 2.3 million clones, more than 85% seen once. Germline CDR1 SGHRS, CDR2 YFSETQ. The CDR3 extends over 17 amino acids. The junction had 11 bases not matched to a gene; V was cut back by 1 base and J by 4 bases. The TCR sequence derives from a man aged 18 to 35 in good health. Some clones in this sample may be carry-over from other donors' samples. Material: naive CD4+ T cells from PBMCs. Subset in this sample: CD45RA+ positively selected. V usage is TRBV5-1 and J usage is TRBJ2-1; the match to TRBD2 covers 7 bases. CDR3 in amino acids: CASSLMGLADTYNEQFF. CDR3 bases: TGCGCCAGCAGCTTGATGGGCCTAGCGGACACTTACAATGAGCAGTTCTTC. Supplemented by reference TRBV5-1 and TRBJ2-1, the full variable domain reads KAGVTQTPRYLIKTRGQQVTLSCSPISGHRSVSWYQQTPGQGLQFLFEYFSETQRNKGNFPGRFSGRQFSNSRSEMNVSTLELGDSALYLCASSLMGLADTYNEQFFGPGTRLTVL.